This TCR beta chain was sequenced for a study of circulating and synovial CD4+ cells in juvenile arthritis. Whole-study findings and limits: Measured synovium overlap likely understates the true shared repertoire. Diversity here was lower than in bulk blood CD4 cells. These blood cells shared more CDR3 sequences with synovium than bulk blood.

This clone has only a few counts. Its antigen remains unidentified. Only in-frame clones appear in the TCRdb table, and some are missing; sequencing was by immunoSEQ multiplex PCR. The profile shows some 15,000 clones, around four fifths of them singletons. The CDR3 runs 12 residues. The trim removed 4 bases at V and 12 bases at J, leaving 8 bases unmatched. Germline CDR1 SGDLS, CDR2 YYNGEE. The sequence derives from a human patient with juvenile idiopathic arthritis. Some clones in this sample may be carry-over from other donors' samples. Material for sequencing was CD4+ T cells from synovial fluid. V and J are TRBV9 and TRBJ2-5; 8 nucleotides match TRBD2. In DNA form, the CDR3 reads TGTGCCAGCAGCCCCGGGGGGGGCCTAAAGTACTTC. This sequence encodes CASSPGGGLKYF.